This T cell receptor (beta chain) emerged from a study of a mutant IDH1 vaccine in newly diagnosed glioma (dated by TCRdb to the early 2020s). About the study as a whole: Patients received eight vaccinations in weeks 1, 3, 5, 7, 11, 15, 19 and 23, corresponding to visits V03 through V10. Vaccination started 4-6 weeks after radiotherapy alone, or was given together with temozolomide cycles in the groups whose treatment included chemotherapy. The roughly 32 treated patients were approximately 62% male and around 40% female, with a mean age of around 40 years. Prior to enrollment, standard therapy consisting of radiotherapy alone, temozolomide alone, or radiochemotherapy with temozolomide had been administered to patients, with the combination being received by most patients. Peripheral blood samples were drawn at six visits, namely V03 (baseline), V05, V07, V10, V12 and V13. For exploratory analyses, 25 to 30 treated patients had longitudinal TCRB deep sequencing done wherever samples were available.

Relative to germline, V is 6 bases shorter and J is 4 bases shorter, with 12 bases between their ends. Based on the germline V gene, the CDR1 and CDR2 sequences are SQVTM and ANQGSEA. The CDR3 sequence holds 12 residues, the cysteine and phenylalanine included. Just CDR3 DNA is preserved here, 36 bases in frame from base 1. What the study reported, not specific to this receptor: Selection of PBMC samples for TCRB deep sequencing was based on availability. Across multiple MHC alleles, vaccine-induced immune responses were seen in around 93% of patients. Changes in the top peripheral T cell clonotypes picked up by TCRB sequencing did not appear to be linked to pseudoprogression. The authors stated that sample limitations prevented analyses of patient blood samples from being reproduced.

In the case of this clone: Its antigen has not been determined. Per-base quality was not reported, and no clone a single base away is much larger than it.

Taken with the paper, the label for time point translates to: week 5, during vaccination. Every vaccine dose consisted of 300 ug of a 20-mer mutant IDH1 peptide in Montanide, administered subcutaneously together with topical imiquimod. All donors had newly diagnosed IDH1-mutant astrocytomas of WHO grade 3 or 4 that showed loss of nuclear ATRX. The samples were drawn from NOA16, a multicentre, single-arm, open-label phase I trial in Germany that tested a mutant IDH1 peptide vaccine in humans for the first time. Genomic DNA for TCRB sequencing was isolated from EDTA blood with the DNeasy Blood and Tissue Kit. The method behind the library was the immunoSEQ multiplex PCR assay. Rearranged TCR beta chain sequences were amplified with the hsTCRB Kit following the manufacturer's protocol. TCRB libraries were sequenced on an Illumina MiSeq. The authors' analysis ran thus. Demultiplexing, trimming and gene mapping were performed with the kit vendor's proprietary platform. This is the immuneACCESS table as TCRdb keeps it, with only in-frame sequences that have V and J called. A part of the clones is gone; compared with another copy, unresolved V genes explain less than half, and the rest is unexplained. V, J and clone size derive from that table, while D and trimming were established from the DNA sequence. Across this sample there are 30,000 to 40,000 clones, with about four fifths seen only once. The ten largest clones add up to 24% of the sample.

This receptor was taken from a man under 40 with glioma. The sample in question was PBMCs, obtained from a glioma patient whose treatment included an IDH1 peptide vaccine. Recombination linked TRBV29-1 to TRBJ1-2; the D gene cannot be resolved reliably. The CDR3 reads CSVVEPSYGYTF. Read as DNA, the sequence is TGCAGCGTGGTGGAGCCTTCCTATGGCTACACCTTC.